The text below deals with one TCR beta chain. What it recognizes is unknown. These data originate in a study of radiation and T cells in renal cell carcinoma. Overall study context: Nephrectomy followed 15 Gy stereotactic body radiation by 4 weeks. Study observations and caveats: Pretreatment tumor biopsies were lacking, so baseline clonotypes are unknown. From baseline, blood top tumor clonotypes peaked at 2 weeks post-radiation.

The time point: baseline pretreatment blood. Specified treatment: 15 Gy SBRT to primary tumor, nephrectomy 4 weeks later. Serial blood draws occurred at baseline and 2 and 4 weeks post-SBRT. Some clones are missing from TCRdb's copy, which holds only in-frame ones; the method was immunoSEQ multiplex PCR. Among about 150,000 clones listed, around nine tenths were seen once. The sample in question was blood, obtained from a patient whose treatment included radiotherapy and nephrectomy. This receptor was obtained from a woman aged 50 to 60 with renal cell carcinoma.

CDR3 coding DNA: TGTGCCAGCAGTTATGGTGCAGGAGGAAATTCACCCCTCCACTTT. Protein product: CASSYGAGGNSPLHF. The V call is TRBV6-5, the J call TRBJ1-6; D is ambiguous. CDR1 and CDR2 from the germline V gene are MNHEY and SVGAGI. The CDR3 runs to 15 residues. V was shortened by 3 bases and J by 7 bases, with 13 bases between the two germline ends.